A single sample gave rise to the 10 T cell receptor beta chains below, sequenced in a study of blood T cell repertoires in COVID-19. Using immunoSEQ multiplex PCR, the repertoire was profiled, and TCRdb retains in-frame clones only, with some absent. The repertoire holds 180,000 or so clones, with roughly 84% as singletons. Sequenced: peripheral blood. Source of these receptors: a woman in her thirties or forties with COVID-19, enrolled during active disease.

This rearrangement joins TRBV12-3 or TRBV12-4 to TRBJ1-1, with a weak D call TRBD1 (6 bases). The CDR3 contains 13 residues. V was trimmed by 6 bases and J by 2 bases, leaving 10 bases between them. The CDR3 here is CASRNRENTEAFF. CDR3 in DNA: TGTGCCAGCAGAAACAGGGAAAACACTGAAGCTTTCTTT.

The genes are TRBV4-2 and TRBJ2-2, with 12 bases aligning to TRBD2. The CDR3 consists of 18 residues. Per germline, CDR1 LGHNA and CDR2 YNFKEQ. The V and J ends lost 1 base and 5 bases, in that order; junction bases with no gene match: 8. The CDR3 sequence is CASSQVASGRAGTGELFF. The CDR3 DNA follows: TGTGCCAGCAGCCAAGTTGCTAGCGGGAGGGCCGGGACCGGGGAGCTGTTTTTT.

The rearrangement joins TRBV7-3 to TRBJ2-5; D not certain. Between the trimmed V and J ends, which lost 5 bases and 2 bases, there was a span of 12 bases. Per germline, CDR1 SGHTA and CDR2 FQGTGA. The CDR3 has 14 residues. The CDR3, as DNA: TGTGCCAGCAGCCGGAGTGTCAGTCAAGAGACCCAGTACTTC. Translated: CASSRSVSQETQYF. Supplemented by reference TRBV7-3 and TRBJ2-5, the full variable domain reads GAGVSQTPSNKVTEKGKYVELRCDPISGHTALYWYRQSLGQGPEFLIYFQGTGAADDSGLPNDRFFAVRPEGSVSTLKIQRTERGDSAVYLCASSRSVSQETQYFGPGTRLLVL.

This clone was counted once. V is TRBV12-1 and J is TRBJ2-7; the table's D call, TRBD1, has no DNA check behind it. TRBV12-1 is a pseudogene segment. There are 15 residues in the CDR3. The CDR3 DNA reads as TGTGCCAGCCGTCGAGCCTCAGGTCTCTCCTACGAGCAGTACTTC. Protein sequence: CASRRASGLSYEQYF.

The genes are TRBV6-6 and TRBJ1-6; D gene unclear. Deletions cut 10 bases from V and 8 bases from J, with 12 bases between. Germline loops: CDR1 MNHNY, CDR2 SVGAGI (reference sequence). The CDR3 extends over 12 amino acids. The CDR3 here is CATADGDSPLHF. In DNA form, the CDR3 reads TGTGCCACCGCGGACGGGGATTCACCCCTCCACTTT.

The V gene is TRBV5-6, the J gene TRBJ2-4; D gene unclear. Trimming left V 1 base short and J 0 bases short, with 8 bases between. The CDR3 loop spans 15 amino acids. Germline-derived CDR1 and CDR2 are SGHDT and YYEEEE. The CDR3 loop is CASSLPRLAKNIQYF. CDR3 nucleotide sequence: TGTGCCAGCAGCTTGCCCAGGTTAGCCAAAAACATTCAGTACTTC.

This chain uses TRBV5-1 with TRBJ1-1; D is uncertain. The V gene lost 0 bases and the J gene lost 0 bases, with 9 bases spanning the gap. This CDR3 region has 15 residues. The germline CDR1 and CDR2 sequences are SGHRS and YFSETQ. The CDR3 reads CASSLGRPMNTEAFF. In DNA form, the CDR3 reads TGCGCCAGCAGCTTGGGCAGGCCCATGAACACTGAAGCTTTCTTT.

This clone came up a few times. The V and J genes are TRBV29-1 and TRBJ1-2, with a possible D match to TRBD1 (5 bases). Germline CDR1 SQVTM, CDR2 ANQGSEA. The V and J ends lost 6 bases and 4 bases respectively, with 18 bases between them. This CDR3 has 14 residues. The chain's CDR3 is CSVPHTGSLYGYTF. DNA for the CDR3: TGCAGCGTCCCCCATACAGGTAGCCTCTATGGCTACACCTTC.

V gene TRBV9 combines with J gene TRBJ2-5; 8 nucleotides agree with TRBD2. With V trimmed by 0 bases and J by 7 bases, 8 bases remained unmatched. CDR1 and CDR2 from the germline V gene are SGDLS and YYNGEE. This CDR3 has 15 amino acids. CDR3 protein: CASSVASGSIGTQYF. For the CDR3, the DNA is TGTGCCAGCAGCGTAGCTAGCGGGTCCATAGGGACCCAGTACTTC.

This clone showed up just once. As DNA, the CDR3 is TGCGCCAGCAGCTTGGCAGGGCCAAACACTGAAGCTTTCTTT. Its protein is CASSLAGPNTEAFF. The gene calls are TRBV5-1 and TRBJ1-1; D might be TRBD1 (5 bases). Germline V gene data show CDR1 as SGHRS and CDR2 as YFSETQ. Between the trimmed V and J ends, which lost 0 bases and 2 bases, there was a span of 8 bases. CDR3 length equals 14 residues.